This TCR beta chain stems from a study of PD-L1 blockade in urothelial cancer. Whole-study context: When patients started atezolizumab in the mid-2010s, it was given at 1,200 mg intravenously every 3 weeks.

CDR3 length equals 14 residues. CDR1 MDHEN and CDR2 SYDVKM come from the germline V gene. V was pared by 3 bases and J by 3 bases, with 11 bases between. The repertoire was sequenced with immunoSEQ multiplex PCR; TCRdb's copy has only in-frame clones and lacks some. The table shows about 120,000 clones, with approximately 90% occurring only once. Time point denoted: peripheral blood 6 weeks after treatment start. This material consisted of PBMCs, taken around atezolizumab (anti-PD-L1) treatment. This chain links TRBV28 with TRBJ1-2, with D unresolved. This receptor was obtained from a man aged 60 to 69 with urothelial cancer. CDR3 residues: CASSLSFSYYGYTF. The CDR3 DNA sequence: TGTGCCAGCAGTTTGAGCTTCTCCTACTATGGCTACACCTTC.